This TCR beta chain was observed in a study of CD8+ T cells in alopecia areata. About the study: Tofacitinib was taken orally by treated patients, and the dose was 5 to 10 mg twice daily.

Study-level points and caveats: Under tofacitinib, fewer expanded CD8+ clones appeared among the top 100 scalp clones.

Between the trimmed V and J ends, which lost 5 bases and 0 bases, there was a span of 14 bases. Germline V gene sequence: CDR1 SGHNT, CDR2 YYREEE (reference sequence). This CDR3 comprises 15 residues. Treatment in this sample: oral pan-JAK inhibitor, 5-10 mg twice daily. This clone showed up many times. Its matching antigen is unknown. RNA, once extracted, was reverse transcribed into cDNA for use as the sequencing template. Profiled with immunoSEQ multiplex PCR; TCRdb holds only in-frame clones, not every one. This table holds a few hundred thousand clones, roughly two fifths found once. This sequence joins TRBV5-4 and TRBJ1-2, with D unresolved. This clonotype was obtained from a human donor with alopecia areata. The source was CD4+ T cells sorted from blood, collected at approximately week 30, from a patient treated with tofacitinib. The chain's CDR3 is CASRDARGANYGYTF. The CDR3 DNA is TGTGCCAGCAGGGACGCGCGGGGAGCTAACTATGGCTACACCTTC.